The clone carrying this T cell receptor (beta chain) was counted ten times or more. There are 17 residues in the CDR3. V shed 5 bases, J shed 6 bases, and the junction held 11 bases outside the gene matches. Germline V gives CDR1 SGHAT, CDR2 FQNNGV. The data originate from a study of regulatory T cells in long-lasting Graves disease. Noted time point: newly diagnosed GD, antithyroid drugs for less than 3 months. With RNA extracted from PBMCs as input, the TCR library was made. TCR beta libraries were built with iRepertoire HTBI primers and Arm-PCR of CDR3 regions. Via MiXCR, TCRdb re-called the multiplex PCR reads, giving one row per CDR3 protein. Among a few hundred thousand distinct CDR3 sequences listed, 20% to 25% were seen once.

The clonotype was recovered from a female donor with Graves disease. The chain is built from TRBV11-2 and TRBJ2-3; 13 bases are a match to TRBD2. The sequences come from peripheral blood mononuclear cells (PBMCs), collected at new diagnosis, from a patient treated with antithyroid drugs. For the CDR3, the DNA is TGTGCCAGCAGCCGAGACCGGACTAGCGGGAGATCGGATACGCAGTATTTT. It encodes CASSRDRTSGRSDTQYF.